These T cell receptor beta chains were read from a single sample in a study of response to subunit inactivated influenza vaccine. MiXCR, applied by TCRdb to the RT-PCR reads, yields one record per CDR3 protein. This table has 500,000 to 550,000 distinct CDR3 sequences, roughly 7.9% appearing once. Specimen: PBMCs from blood, collected less than 30 months after vaccination. Every receptor here comes from a man in his fifties or sixties who received an inactivated influenza vaccine. The CDR3 runs from the conserved cysteine through the conserved F or W. A D gene is named only where the DNA matches it firmly. A row's size may be missing; if present it is once, few, many or a size class.

d_gene	v_gene	j_gene	abundance	CDR3nt	CDR3aa
-	TRBV21-1	TRBJ2-7	many	TGTGCCAGCAGCAAAGCGAGGGAAGAGCAGTACTTC	CASSKAREEQYF
-	TRBV6-2/TRBV6-3	TRBJ1-5	-	TGTGCCAGCAGTTCTCGGAGGAGTCAACTTAGGGGTCAGCCCCAGCATTTT	CASSSRRSQLRGQPQHF
TRBD1	TRBV2	TRBJ2-7	-	TGTGCCAGCACCACAACAGGGGTTTACGAGCAGTACTTC	CASTTTGVYEQYF
-	TRBV7-6	TRBJ2-1	few	TGTGCCAGCAGGCTAGGCGCTAGCGAGGACAATGAGCAGTTCTTC	CASRLGASEDNEQFF
TRBD1	TRBV4-1	TRBJ1-3	many	TGCGCCAGCAGCCAACAGGACAGGGCTGGAAACACCATATATTTT	CASSQQDRAGNTIYF
-	TRBV28	TRBJ2-7	-	TGTGCCAGCACCGGGGGACGCTCCTACGAGCAGTACTTC	CASTGGRSYEQYF
TRBD1	TRBV7-8	TRBJ1-3	many	TGTGCCAGCAGCCCTCACCCGGGACAGGGCGGTGGAAACACCATATATTTT	CASSPHPGQGGGNTIYF
-	TRBV4-1	TRBJ1-1	-	TGCGCCAGCAGCCAAGATTGGAGGAGAGCTTTCTTT	CASSQDWRRAFF
TRBD1	TRBV10-3	TRBJ2-3	few	TGTGCCATCAGTTCCGGGACAGGGGGCATGGCAGATACGCAGTATTTT	CAISSGTGGMADTQYF
TRBD1	TRBV12-3/TRBV12-4	TRBJ1-3	-	TGTGCCAGCAGGTATACCGGGACAGGAGGAAACACCATATATTTT	CASRYTGTGGNTIYF
-	TRBV12-3/TRBV12-4	TRBJ1-5	-	TGTGCCAGCAGTCGGGCGGATAGCAATCAGCCCCAGCATTTT	CASSRADSNQPQHF
TRBD2	TRBV27	TRBJ2-5	-	TGTGCCAGCAGTTTAATAGCGGGAGGCGGCGGAGAGACCCAGTACTTC	CASSLIAGGGGETQYF
-	TRBV28	TRBJ2-1	many	TGTGCCAGCAGTCTATTAGCGGAGCAGTTCTTC	CASSLLAEQFF
TRBD1	TRBV2	TRBJ2-2	-	TGTGCCAGCAGTGAATGGACAGGGCTAATTGGGGAGCTGTTTTTT	CASSEWTGLIGELFF
-	TRBV7-8	TRBJ2-3	many	TGTGCCAGCAGCTTGGCGACGGGCACAGATACGCAGTATTTT	CASSLATGTDTQYF
TRBD2	TRBV7-3	TRBJ2-1	many	TGTGCCAGCAGCGCCCGACTAGCGGGAGCCTACAATGAGCAGTTCTTC	CASSARLAGAYNEQFF
-	TRBV7-8	TRBJ2-7	few	TGTGCCAGCAGCTTAGGTGGCGGCAGCTTAGCCGGCGAGCAGTACTTC	CASSLGGGSLAGEQYF
-	TRBV5-1	TRBJ2-3	-	TGCGCCAGCAGCTTGGAAGACAGTAGCACAGATACGCAGTATTTT	CASSLEDSSTDTQYF
TRBD1	TRBV5-1	TRBJ2-3	few	TGCGCCAGCAGCGGGGGACAGGGAGCGGGCACAGATACGCAGTATTTT	CASSGGQGAGTDTQYF
-	TRBV7-6	TRBJ2-1	many	TGTGCCAGCAGCTTAGCGCTCGGGACATTCTACAATGAGCAGTTCTTC	CASSLALGTFYNEQFF
-	TRBV14	TRBJ2-1	many	TGTGCCAGCAGCCCGGACGGGTTTCTTTTAAGCTCCTACAATGAGCAGTTCTTC	CASSPDGFLLSSYNEQFF
-	TRBV15	TRBJ2-1	-	TGTGCCACCAGCAGAGATAGCTCCTCCTACAATGAGCAGTTCTTC	CATSRDSSSYNEQFF
TRBD1	TRBV12-3/TRBV12-4	TRBJ2-7	many	TGTGCCAGCAGTCCCGGGACAGGGCTGTTTTACGAGCAGTACTTC	CASSPGTGLFYEQYF
TRBD1	TRBV12-3/TRBV12-4	TRBJ2-3	many	TGTGCCAGCAGCTCACCAGGGGGCCGCACAGATACGCAGTATTTT	CASSSPGGRTDTQYF
TRBD2	TRBV4-2	TRBJ2-7	many	TGTGCCAGCAGCCAAGCCTCTAGCGGGAGGGCCGGCGAGCAGTACTTC	CASSQASSGRAGEQYF
-	TRBV10-3	TRBJ2-7	many	TGTGCCATCGGGGACGATTACTACGAGCAGTACTTC	CAIGDDYYEQYF
-	TRBV20-1	TRBJ2-3	few	TGCAGTGCTAGAGGGCCAACGGGGGGCACAGATACGCAGTATTTT	CSARGPTGGTDTQYF
-	TRBV6-2/TRBV6-3	TRBJ2-3	many	TGTGCCAGCAGTACAGGGCGCACAGATACGCAGTATTTT	CASSTGRTDTQYF
-	TRBV28	TRBJ1-1	-	TGTGCCACCACGACTCTCCCTGGGGGGGGCGCAATGGGGAACACTGAAGCTTTCTTT	CATTTLPGGGAMGNTEAFF
-	TRBV6-1	TRBJ1-1	-	TGTGCCAGCGCCGACCTAATGAACACTGAAGCTTTCTTT	CASADLMNTEAFF
-	TRBV3-1	TRBJ1-3	few	TGTGCCAGCAGCCAAGGGACCCTCGGAAACACCATATATTTT	CASSQGTLGNTIYF
TRBD1	TRBV6-2/TRBV6-3	TRBJ1-2	-	TGTGCCAGCAACCTCCCCTCGGGACAGGGGATCCGCGGCTACACCTTC	CASNLPSGQGIRGYTF
-	TRBV5-1	TRBJ1-3	few	TGCGCCAGCAGCGTGGACACCTTCTCTGGAAACACCATATATTTT	CASSVDTFSGNTIYF
TRBD1	TRBV27	TRBJ2-7	-	TGTGCCAGCAGTTTATCCGGGACAGGTGGTGGGATCTACGAGCAGTACTTC	CASSLSGTGGGIYEQYF
-	TRBV29-1	TRBJ2-1	-	TGCAGCGTTGAACTTTTTGCCAATGAGCAGTTCTTC	CSVELFANEQFF
-	TRBV4-1	TRBJ2-7	-	TGCGCCAGCAGCCAACACGAACAAACCTACGAGCAGTACTTC	CASSQHEQTYEQYF
-	TRBV6-4	TRBJ2-5	many	TGTGCCAGCAGTGTAGGGCGGGAGACCCAGTACTTC	CASSVGRETQYF
-	TRBV29-1	TRBJ2-7	many	TGCAGCGTCGTACCCACAGGAAACGAGCAGTACTTC	CSVVPTGNEQYF